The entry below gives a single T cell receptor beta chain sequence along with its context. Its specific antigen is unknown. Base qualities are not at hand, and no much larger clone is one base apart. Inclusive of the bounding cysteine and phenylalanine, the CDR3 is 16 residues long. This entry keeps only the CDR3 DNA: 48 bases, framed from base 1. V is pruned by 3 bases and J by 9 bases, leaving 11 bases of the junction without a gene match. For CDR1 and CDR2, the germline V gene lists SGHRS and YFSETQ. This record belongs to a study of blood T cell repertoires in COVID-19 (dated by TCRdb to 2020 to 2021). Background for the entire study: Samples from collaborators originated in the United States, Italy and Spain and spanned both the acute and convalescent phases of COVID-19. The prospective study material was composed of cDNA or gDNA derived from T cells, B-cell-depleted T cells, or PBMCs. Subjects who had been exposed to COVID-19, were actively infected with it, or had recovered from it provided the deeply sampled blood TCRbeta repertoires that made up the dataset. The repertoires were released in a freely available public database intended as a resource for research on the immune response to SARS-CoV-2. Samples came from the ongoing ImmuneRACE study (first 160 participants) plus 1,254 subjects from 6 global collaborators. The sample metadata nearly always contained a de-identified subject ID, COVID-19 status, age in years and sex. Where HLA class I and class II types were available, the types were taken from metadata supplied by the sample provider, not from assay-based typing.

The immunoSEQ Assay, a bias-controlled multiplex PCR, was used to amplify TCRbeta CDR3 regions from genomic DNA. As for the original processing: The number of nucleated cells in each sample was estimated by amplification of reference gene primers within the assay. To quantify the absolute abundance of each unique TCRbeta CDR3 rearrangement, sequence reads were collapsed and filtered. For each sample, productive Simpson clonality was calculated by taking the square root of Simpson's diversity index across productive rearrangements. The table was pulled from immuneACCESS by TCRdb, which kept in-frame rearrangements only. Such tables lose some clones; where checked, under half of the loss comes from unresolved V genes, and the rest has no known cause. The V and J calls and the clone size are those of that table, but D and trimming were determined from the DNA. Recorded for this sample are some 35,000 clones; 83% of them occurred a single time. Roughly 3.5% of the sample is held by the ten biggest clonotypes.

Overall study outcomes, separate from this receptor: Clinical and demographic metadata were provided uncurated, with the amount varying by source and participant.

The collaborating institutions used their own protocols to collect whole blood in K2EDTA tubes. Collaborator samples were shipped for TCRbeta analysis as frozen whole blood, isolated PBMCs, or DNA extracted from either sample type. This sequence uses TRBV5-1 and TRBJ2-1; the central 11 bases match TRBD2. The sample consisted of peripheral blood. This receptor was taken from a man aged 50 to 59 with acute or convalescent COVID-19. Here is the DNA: TGCGCCAGCAGCTCCCTTAGCGGGAGGGGAGGGGGTGAGCAGTTCTTC. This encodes CASSSLSGRGGGEQFF.